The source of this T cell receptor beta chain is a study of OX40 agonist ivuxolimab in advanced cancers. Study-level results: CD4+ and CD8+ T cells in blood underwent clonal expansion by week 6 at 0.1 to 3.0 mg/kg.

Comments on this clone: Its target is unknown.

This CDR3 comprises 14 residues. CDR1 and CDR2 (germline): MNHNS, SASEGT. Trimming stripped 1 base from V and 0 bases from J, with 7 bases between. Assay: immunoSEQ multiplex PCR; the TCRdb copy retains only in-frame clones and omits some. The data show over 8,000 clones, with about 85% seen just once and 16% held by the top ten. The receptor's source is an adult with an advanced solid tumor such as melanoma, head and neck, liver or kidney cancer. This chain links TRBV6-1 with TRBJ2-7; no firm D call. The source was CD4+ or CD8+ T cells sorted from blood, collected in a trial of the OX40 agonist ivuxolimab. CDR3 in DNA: TGTGCCAGCAGTGAAGATCCGGGCTCCTACGAGCAGTACTTC. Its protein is CASSEDPGSYEQYF.